The subject of this entry is one T cell receptor (beta chain). The data were taken from a study of blood T cell repertoires in COVID-19. Study-level information: The analysed material was cDNA or gDNA that came from T cells, B-cell-depleted T cells, or PBMCs.

Clones were sequenced by immunoSEQ multiplex PCR, and TCRdb holds only the in-frame ones, with some missing. The profile shows some 120,000 clones, less than 85% of them singletons. Germline V lookup: CDR1 SGHRS, CDR2 YFSETQ. The CDR3 runs 17 residues. Trimming stripped 0 bases from V and 2 bases from J, with 14 bases between. Source material: peripheral blood. The receptor comes from a woman aged 60-75 years with acute or convalescent COVID-19. The chain recombines TRBV5-1 with TRBJ2-2; D perhaps matches TRBD2 (5 bases). The CDR3 is CASSLGATRVNTGELFF. The DNA for the CDR3 is TGCGCCAGCAGCTTGGGGGCAACTAGAGTTAACACCGGGGAGCTGTTTTTT. Filled out from reference TRBV5-1 and TRBJ2-2, the complete variable domain reads KAGVTQTPRYLIKTRGQQVTLSCSPISGHRSVSWYQQTPGQGLQFLFEYFSETQRNKGNFPGRFSGRQFSNSRSEMNVSTLELGDSALYLCASSLGATRVNTGELFFGEGSRLTVL.